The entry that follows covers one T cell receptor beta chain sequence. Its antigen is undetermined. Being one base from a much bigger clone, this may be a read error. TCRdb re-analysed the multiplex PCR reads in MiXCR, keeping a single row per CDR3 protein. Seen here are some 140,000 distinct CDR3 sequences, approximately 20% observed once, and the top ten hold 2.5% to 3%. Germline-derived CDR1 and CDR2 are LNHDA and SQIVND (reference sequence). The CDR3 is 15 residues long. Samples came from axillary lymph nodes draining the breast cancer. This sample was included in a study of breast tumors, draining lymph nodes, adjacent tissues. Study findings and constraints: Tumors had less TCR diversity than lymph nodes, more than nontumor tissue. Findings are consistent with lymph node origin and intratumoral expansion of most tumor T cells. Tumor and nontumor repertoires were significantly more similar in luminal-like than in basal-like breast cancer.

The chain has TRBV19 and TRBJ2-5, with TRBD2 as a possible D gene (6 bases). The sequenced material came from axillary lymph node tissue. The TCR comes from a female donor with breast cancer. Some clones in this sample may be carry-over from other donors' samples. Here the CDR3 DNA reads TGTGCCAGTAGTAGCGGGGCTAGCGTCGTAGAGACCCAGCACTTC. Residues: CASSSGASVVETQHF.